The following is a TCR beta chain sequence with its context. Its antigen is unknown. Base-call qualities are not available, and no considerably larger clone is one nucleotide away. Based on the germline V gene, the CDR1 and CDR2 sequences are SQVTM and ANQGSEA. Spanning cysteine to phenylalanine, the CDR3 consists of 12 amino acids. Solely the CDR3 DNA is kept, with 36 bases framed from the first base. V has 5 bases trimmed and J has 3 bases trimmed; junction bases matching no gene number 3. This entry comes from a study of blood T cell repertoires in COVID-19 (dated by TCRdb to about 2020). Notes on the research overall: Samples covering the acute and convalescent phases of COVID-19 were provided by collaborators in the United States, Italy and Spain. Samples were obtained from the ongoing ImmuneRACE study (first 160 participants) and from roughly 1,300 subjects provided by 6 global collaborators. Sample metadata almost always included a de-identified subject ID, COVID-19 status, age in years and sex. A freely available public database, intended as a resource for researchers studying the immune response to SARS-CoV-2, is where the repertoires were released. HLA class I and class II types, where available, came from metadata supplied by the sample provider rather than from assay-based typing. The prospective study material was composed of cDNA or gDNA derived from T cells, B-cell-depleted T cells, or PBMCs. Subjects who had been exposed to COVID-19, were actively infected with it, or had recovered from it provided the deeply sampled blood TCRbeta repertoires that made up the dataset.

A second Seattle source provided samples from volunteer blood donors who had recovered from COVID-19. The collaborating institutions used their own protocols to collect whole blood in K2EDTA tubes. For TCRbeta analysis, collaborators shipped samples in one of three forms: frozen whole blood, isolated PBMCs, or DNA extracted from either of those sample types. TCRbeta CDR3 regions were amplified from genomic DNA using the immunoSEQ Assay, a bias-controlled multiplex PCR. The source study handled its data this way. The number of nucleated cells in each sample was estimated by amplification of reference gene primers within the assay. To quantify the absolute abundance of each unique TCRbeta CDR3 rearrangement, sequence reads were collapsed and filtered. For each sample, productive Simpson clonality was calculated as the square root of Simpson's diversity index across productive rearrangements. The source is immuneACCESS, and TCRdb retained only in-frame sequences with V and J called. Part of the clones is not carried over; for the studies checked, unresolved V genes explain less than half of this, and the remainder is unexplained. The DNA gave D and trimming, while V, J and clone size come from that table. The sample has some 220,000 clones on record, more than 75% of them singletons. The top ten hold approximately 2.6% of the sample.

Findings and caveats that apply to the study as a whole: Clinical and demographic metadata were provided uncurated, with the amount varying by source and participant.

Sequenced sample: peripheral blood. This sequence was found in a man aged 45 to 65 who had recovered from COVID-19. The V gene is TRBV29-1 and the J gene is TRBJ2-7; 8 bases in the junction line up with TRBD1. The nucleotides read TGCAGCGTTAGGGACAGGTACTACGAGCAGTACTTC. It codes for CSVRDRYYEQYF.